This T cell receptor (beta chain) was found in a study of blood T cell repertoires in COVID-19 (dated by TCRdb to about 2020). About the full investigation: The collaborator samples originated in the United States, Italy and Spain and spanned the acute and convalescent phases of COVID-19. Samples came from the ongoing ImmuneRACE study (first 160 participants) plus 1,254 subjects from 6 global collaborators. The repertoires were released in a freely available public database intended as a resource for research on the immune response to SARS-CoV-2. HLA class I and class II types, where available, came from metadata supplied by the sample provider rather than from assay-based typing. A de-identified subject ID, COVID-19 status, age in years and sex were almost always included in the sample metadata. The material from the prospective study consisted of cDNA or gDNA derived from T cells, B-cell-depleted T cells, or PBMCs. Deeply sampled blood TCRbeta repertoires from subjects exposed to, actively infected with, or recovered from COVID-19 were included in the dataset. The paper's findings and limits, for the study overall: How much clinical and demographic metadata was included differed by source and by participant, and the metadata was provided uncurated.

TCRbeta CDR3 regions were amplified from genomic DNA using the immunoSEQ Assay, a bias-controlled multiplex PCR. The study's own analysis went as follows. Within the assay, amplification of reference gene primers was used to estimate how many nucleated cells each sample contained. To quantify the absolute abundance of each unique TCRbeta CDR3 rearrangement, sequence reads were collapsed and filtered. For each sample, productive Simpson clonality was calculated by taking the square root of Simpson's diversity index across productive rearrangements. This immuneACCESS table, as held by TCRdb, lists in-frame sequences with V and J called but not all clones. Of the missing ones, under half trace to an unresolved V gene in checked studies; the others have no known cause. Clone size and V and J calls were adopted from that table, with D and trimming inferred from the DNA. For this sample there are more than 95,000 clones; approximately 80% appear just once. In total, the top ten clones hold approximately 9% of the sample.

On this clone itself: It lacks a known antigen. No base-level quality is on record; no much larger clone is a single base apart.

CDR1 SGHTA and CDR2 FQGNSA are derived from the germline V gene. Germline trimming amounts to 4 bases on V and 7 bases on J, with 5 as the count of junction bases outside the gene matches. From cysteine to phenylalanine, the CDR3 is 14 amino acids long. The only DNA kept is the CDR3, 42 bases in frame from the first base. Whole blood was collected in K2EDTA tubes by collaborating institutions according to the institutions' own protocols. For TCRbeta analysis, collaborators shipped samples in one of three forms: frozen whole blood, isolated PBMCs, or DNA extracted from either of those sample types. Sequencing used peripheral blood. The chain is encoded by TRBV7-2 joined to TRBJ1-4, and 8 bases in between align with TRBD1. The receptor was derived from a woman in her 70s with acute or convalescent COVID-19. Here is the DNA: TGTGCCAGCAGCTCGGACAGGGACGGTGAAAAACTGTTTTTT. This translates into CASSSDRDGEKLFF.